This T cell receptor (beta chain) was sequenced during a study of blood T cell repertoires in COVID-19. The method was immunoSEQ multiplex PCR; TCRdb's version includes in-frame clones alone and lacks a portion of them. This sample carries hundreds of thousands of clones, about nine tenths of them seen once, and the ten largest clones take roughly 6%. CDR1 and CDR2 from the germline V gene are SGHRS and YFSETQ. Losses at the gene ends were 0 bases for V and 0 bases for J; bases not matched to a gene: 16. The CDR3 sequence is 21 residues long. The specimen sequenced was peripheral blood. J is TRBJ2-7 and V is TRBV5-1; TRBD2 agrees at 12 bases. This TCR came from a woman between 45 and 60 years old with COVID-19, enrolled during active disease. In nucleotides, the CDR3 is TGCGCCAGCAGCTTGGCGGGACTCGGGCTAGCGGGAGGGACGAGCTCCTACGAGCAGTACTTC. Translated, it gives CASSLAGLGLAGGTSSYEQYF. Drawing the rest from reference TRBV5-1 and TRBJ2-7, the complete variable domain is KAGVTQTPRYLIKTRGQQVTLSCSPISGHRSVSWYQQTPGQGLQFLFEYFSETQRNKGNFPGRFSGRQFSNSRSEMNVSTLELGDSALYLCASSLAGLGLAGGTSSYEQYFGPGTRLTVT.